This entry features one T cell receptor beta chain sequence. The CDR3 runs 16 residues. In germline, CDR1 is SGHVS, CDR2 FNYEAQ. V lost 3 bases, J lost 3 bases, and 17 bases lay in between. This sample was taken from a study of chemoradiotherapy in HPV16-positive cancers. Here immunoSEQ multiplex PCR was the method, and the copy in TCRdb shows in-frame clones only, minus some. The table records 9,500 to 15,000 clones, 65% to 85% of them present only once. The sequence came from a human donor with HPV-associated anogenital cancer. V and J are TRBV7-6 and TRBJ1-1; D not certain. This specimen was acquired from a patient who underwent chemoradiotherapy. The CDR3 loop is CASSLGTRGLDTEAFF. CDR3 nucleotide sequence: TGTGCCAGCAGCTTGGGCACCCGAGGGCTCGACACTGAAGCTTTCTTT.